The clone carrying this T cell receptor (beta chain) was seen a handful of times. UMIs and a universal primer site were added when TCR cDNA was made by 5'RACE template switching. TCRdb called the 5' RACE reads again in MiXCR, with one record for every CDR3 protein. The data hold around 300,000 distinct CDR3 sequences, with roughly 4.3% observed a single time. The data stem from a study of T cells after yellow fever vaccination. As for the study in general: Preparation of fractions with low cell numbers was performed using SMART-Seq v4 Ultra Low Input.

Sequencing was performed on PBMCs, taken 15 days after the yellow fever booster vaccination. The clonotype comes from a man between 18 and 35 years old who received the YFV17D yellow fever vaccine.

This chain's CDR3 is CASSLLEIRTDTQYF. CDR3 DNA: TGTGCCAGCAGCTTGCTCGAAATCCGCACAGATACGCAGTATTTT. The chain combines TRBV7-9 with TRBJ2-3; D gene unclear. Germline loops: CDR1 SEHNR, CDR2 FQNEAQ (reference sequence). CDR3 length equals 15 residues. V lost 3 bases, J lost 1 base, and 11 bases lay in between.